The present T cell receptor beta chain was sequenced within a study of blood T cell dynamics during melanoma immunotherapy (dated by TCRdb to the early 2020s). Looking at the study overall: Patients had metastatic melanoma and received first-line pembrolizumab or nivolumab plus ipilimumab as standard of care in the United Kingdom. To find early correlates of response, peripheral T cell receptor repertoires were profiled in metastatic melanoma patients before and after one cycle of checkpoint inhibitor therapy. A training cohort was formed from consecutive patients, and a further independent group of patients from the same centre was pooled into an external validation set. Study-wide conclusions, independent of this receptor: Patients who later achieved disease control showed a bifurcated PBMC repertoire reorganization at W3, with increased clonality or increased diversity, unlike progressors. The relatively small sample size was acknowledged as something that could potentially limit how far the results can be generalized. The study was unable to establish whether the T cell clones driving the repertoire changes were melanoma-specific or instead reflected general immune activation.

The germline V gene (reference sequence) supplies CDR1 MNHEY and CDR2 SMNVEV. The CDR3 sequence holds 17 residues, the cysteine and phenylalanine included. The only DNA kept is the CDR3, 51 bases in frame from the first base. V trim: 2 bases; J trim: 5 bases; unmatched bases: 5. In the case of this clone: Its binding antigen is unknown. Within one base of it there is no much larger clone, and no base qualities were kept.

Every bulk PBMC sample was loaded with the same fixed amount of about 380 ng of DNA. The immunoSEQ TCRb Assay kit was used according to manufacturer instructions to amplify TCR beta CDR3 sequences from genomic DNA. The KAPA Library Quantification Kit for Illumina platforms was used to quantify pooled libraries by qPCR. Pooled libraries were clustered at about 0.6-1.2 pM and sequenced on an Illumina NextSeq 500. The authors' pipeline ran thus. TCR data were analyzed using immunoSEQ ANALYZER and the R LymphoSeq package. A rearrangement efficiency score was calculated as productive divided by the sum of productive and non-productive CDR3 sequences. Clonality was measured with the Gini coefficient and diversity with the Renyi index at alpha=1, compared pairwise between timepoints within each patient. Clonal relatedness, based on an edit distance of 3, and repertoire similarity, based on the Bhattacharyya coefficient, were both computed in LymphoSeq. To classify response, a linear discriminant analysis based on week-3 changes in clonality and diversity was built using the R MASS and caret packages. This immuneACCESS table, as held by TCRdb, lists in-frame sequences with V and J called but not all clones. Of the missing ones, under half trace to an unresolved V gene in checked studies; the others have no known cause. V and J calls plus clone size are reproduced from that table; the DNA served to infer D and trimming. This sample lists tens of thousands of clones; approximately 90% were detected once. Roughly 4.6% of the sample is held by the ten biggest clonotypes.

The sample's time point label, in plain terms: pre-treatment baseline. Blood samples were taken at two points: before treatment (T0) and at week 3 (W3), which came after the first cycle of checkpoint blockade. Except for two patients with rapid clinical progression, response was assessed 12 weeks after the first infusion by RECIST 1.1; disease control meant complete response, partial response or stable disease. Patients were excluded for prior systemic cancer treatment, concomitant immunosuppressant therapy or synchronous other active malignancies. Bulk PBMC and plasma cell-free DNA were both sequenced for TCR beta so that circulating cells and T cell turnover could be tracked. PBMC were isolated from blood with Lymphoprep and SepMate tubes, followed by red cell lysis. QIAamp DNA Blood Mini kits were used to extract DNA from PBMC and from sorted T cell subsets.

The input for sequencing was blood, taken from a patient treated with checkpoint blockade. The sequence joins TRBV27 to TRBJ2-1, with 14 junctional bases fitting TRBD2. This TCR was recovered from a human donor with melanoma. The CDR3 protein is CASSLPPGLAGDNEQFF. Read as DNA, the sequence is TGTGCCAGCAGTTTACCGCCGGGACTAGCGGGAGACAATGAGCAGTTCTTC.